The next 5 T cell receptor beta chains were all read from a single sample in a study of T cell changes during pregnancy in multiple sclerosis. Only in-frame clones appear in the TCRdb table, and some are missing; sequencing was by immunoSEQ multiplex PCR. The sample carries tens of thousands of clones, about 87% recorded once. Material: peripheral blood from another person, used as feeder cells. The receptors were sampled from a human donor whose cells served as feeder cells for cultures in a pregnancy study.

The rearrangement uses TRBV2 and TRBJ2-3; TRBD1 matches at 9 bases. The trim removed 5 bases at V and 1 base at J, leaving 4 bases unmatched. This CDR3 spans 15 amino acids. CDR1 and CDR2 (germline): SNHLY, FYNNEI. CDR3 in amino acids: CASSSRDRGTDTQYF. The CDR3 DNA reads TGTGCCAGCAGTTCCCGGGACAGGGGCACAGATACGCAGTATTTT.

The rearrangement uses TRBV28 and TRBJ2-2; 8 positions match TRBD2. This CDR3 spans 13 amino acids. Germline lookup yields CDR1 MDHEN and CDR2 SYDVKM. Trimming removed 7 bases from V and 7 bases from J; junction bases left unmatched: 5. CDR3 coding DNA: TGTGCCAGCAAAGGCGGGGGGAACGGGGAGCTGTTTTTT. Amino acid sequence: CASKGGGNGELFF.

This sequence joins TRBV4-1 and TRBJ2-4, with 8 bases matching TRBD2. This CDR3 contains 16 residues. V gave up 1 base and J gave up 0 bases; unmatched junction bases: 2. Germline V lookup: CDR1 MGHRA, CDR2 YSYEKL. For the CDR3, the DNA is TGCGCCAGCAGCCAAGGTAGCGGGGTAGCCAAAAACATTCAGTACTTC. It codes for CASSQGSGVAKNIQYF.

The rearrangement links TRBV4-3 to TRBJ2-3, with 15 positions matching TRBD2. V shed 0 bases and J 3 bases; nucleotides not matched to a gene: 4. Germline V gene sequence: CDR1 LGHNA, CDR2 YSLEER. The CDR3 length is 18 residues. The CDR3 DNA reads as TGCGCCAGCAGCCAAGATTTGGGGACTAGCGGGGGGACAGATACGCAGTATTTT. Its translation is CASSQDLGTSGGTDTQYF.

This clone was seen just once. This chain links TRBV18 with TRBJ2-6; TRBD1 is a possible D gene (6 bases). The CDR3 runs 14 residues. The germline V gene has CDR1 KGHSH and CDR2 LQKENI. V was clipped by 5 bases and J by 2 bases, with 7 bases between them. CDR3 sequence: CASSYRAGANVLTF. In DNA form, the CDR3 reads TGTGCCAGCTCATACAGGGCTGGGGCCAACGTCCTGACTTTC.